One sample yielded the 15 T cell receptor beta chains listed below, sequenced in a study of OX40 agonist ivuxolimab in advanced cancers. Measured with immunoSEQ multiplex PCR; TCRdb has only the in-frame clones, and not every one. The table has some 62,000 clones, 79% seen once. The sample was CD4+ or CD8+ T cells sorted from blood, taken in a trial of the OX40 agonist ivuxolimab. The origin of the receptors is an adult with an advanced solid tumor such as melanoma, head and neck, liver or kidney cancer.

V usage is TRBV10-3 and J usage is TRBJ1-4; maybe TRBD1 (6 bases). This CDR3 is 15 amino acids long. Looked up from germline, CDR1 is ENHRY and CDR2 is SYGVKD. V dropped 6 bases and J dropped 7 bases, with 18 bases sitting between them. The CDR3 DNA reads TGTGCCATCAGGGCCTCGGGGGGGCCTGGTGAAAAACTGTTTTTT. Translation gives CAIRASGGPGEKLFF.

V is TRBV19 and J is TRBJ1-4; TRBD1 matches at 11 bases. The length of the CDR3 is 18 residues. Germline trimming cut 3 bases from V and 7 bases from J; bases unmatched to any gene: 13. In germline, CDR1 is LNHDA, CDR2 SQIVND (reference sequence). The DNA for the CDR3 is TGTGCCAGTAGTATTTCGGGACAGGGGGTTACTGCACCTGAAAAACTGTTTTTT. Residues: CASSISGQGVTAPEKLFF.

This clone was recorded once. This chain joins TRBV2 and TRBJ2-3, with 9 nucleotides matching TRBD1. The CDR3 runs 16 residues. In germline, CDR1 is SNHLY, CDR2 FYNNEI. After removal of 4 bases from V and 2 bases from J, the junction contained 7 bases not matched to a gene. The CDR3 sequence is CASSGQGQGYTDTQYF. The CDR3 DNA follows: TGTGCCAGCAGTGGACAGGGACAGGGTTACACAGATACGCAGTATTTT.

The chain joins TRBV7-2 to TRBJ2-7; the D gene is possibly TRBD1 (5 bases). Per the germline V gene, CDR1 is SGHTA and CDR2 is FQGNSA. The ends were cut back, 8 bases at V and 0 bases at J, with 11 bases in the middle. The CDR3 loop spans 13 amino acids. The CDR3, as DNA: TGTGCCAGCCTAGGTGACAGCTCCTACGAGCAGTACTTC. This gives the protein CASLGDSSYEQYF.

CDR3 residues: CASSLEGGEQFF. CDR3 nucleotides: TGCGCCAGCAGCTTGGAGGGTGGTGAGCAGTTCTTC. The rearrangement links TRBV5-1 to TRBJ2-1; D unresolved. The V end lost 0 bases, the J end lost 9 bases, and 7 bases lay between the germline ends. This CDR3 has 12 residues. In germline, CDR1 is SGHRS, CDR2 YFSETQ.

The rearrangement uses TRBV28 and TRBJ2-1, with 12 bases matching TRBD2. The V gene end was trimmed by 8 bases and the J gene end by 8 bases; junction bases not matched to a gene: 10. The CDR3 contains 15 residues. The germline V gene has CDR1 MDHEN and CDR2 SYDVKM. CDR3 DNA: TGTGCCAGCGGACCTAGGACTAGCGGGGAGGATGAGCAGTTCTTC. Protein: CASGPRTSGEDEQFF. Full variable domain (missing parts from reference TRBV28 and TRBJ2-1): DVKVTQSSRYLVKRTGEKVFLECVQDMDHENMFWYRQDPGLGLRLIYFSYDVKMKEKGDIPEGYSVSREKKERFSLILESASTNQTSMYLCASGPRTSGEDEQFFGPGTRLTVL.

The rearrangement uses TRBV7-2 and TRBJ2-7; tentative D call: TRBD1 (5 bases). Germline V lookup: CDR1 SGHTA, CDR2 FQGNSA. V dropped 5 bases and J dropped 3 bases, with 14 bases sitting between them. The CDR3 has 14 residues. The CDR3 protein is CASSPQGLLYEQYF. The DNA of the CDR3 is TGTGCCAGCAGCCCCCAGGGTCTACTCTACGAGCAGTACTTC.

DNA for the CDR3: TGTGCCAGCAGTCCCCCCGGGGCAAGCTATGGCTACACCTTC. Translating gives CASSPPGASYGYTF. V is TRBV28 and J is TRBJ1-2; D is perhaps TRBD1 (5 bases). V gave up 5 bases and J gave up 4 bases, with 14 bases separating them. Germline V lookup: CDR1 MDHEN, CDR2 SYDVKM. This CDR3 comprises 14 residues.

This chain links TRBV5-1 with TRBJ1-3; D remains ambiguous. The CDR3 is made up of 14 amino acids. The germline CDR1 and CDR2 sequences are SGHRS and YFSETQ. Trimming left V 5 bases short and J 2 bases short, with 11 bases between. CDR3 protein: CASREGGAGNTIYF. DNA of the CDR3: TGCGCCAGCAGGGAAGGAGGTGCTGGAAACACCATATATTTT.

The V and J genes are TRBV5-4 and TRBJ1-1, with a tentative D call TRBD1 (5 bases). V was cut by 4 bases and J by 1 base, with 11 bases left in between. The CDR3 consists of 14 residues. Per germline, CDR1 SGHNT and CDR2 YYREEE (reference sequence). The DNA of the CDR3 is TGTGCCAGCAGCCCCGCCGGGGGGAACACTGAAGCTTTCTTT. Translating it yields CASSPAGGNTEAFF.

This chain links TRBV18 with TRBJ2-5; the D gene could be TRBD1 or TRBD2 (6 bases each). V was clipped by 3 bases and J by 2 bases, with 10 bases between them. The germline gives CDR1 KGHSH, CDR2 LQKENI. The CDR3 covers 14 residues. The DNA of the CDR3 is TGTGCCAGCTCACCGCCGGGGGCTCAAGAGACCCAGTACTTC. The encoded protein is CASSPPGAQETQYF.

V usage is TRBV18 and J usage is TRBJ2-1; 8 bases are shared with TRBD2. Per germline, CDR1 KGHSH and CDR2 LQKENI. The J segment lost 1 base and the V segment lost 2 bases, leaving 4 bases of the junction unmatched. The CDR3 has 16 amino acids. The CDR3 region is CASSPTSGISYNEQFF. As DNA, the CDR3 is TGTGCCAGCTCACCAACTAGCGGCATTTCCTACAATGAGCAGTTCTTC.

The chain couples TRBV30 to TRBJ2-1, with 9 bases fitting TRBD1. Trimming took 0 bases from V and 7 from J; bases not matched to a gene: 7. The CDR3 is made up of 15 amino acids. Germline V lookup: CDR1 GTSNPN, CDR2 SVGIG (reference sequence). The CDR3 DNA reads as TGTGCCTGGAGTGTACCAACGGGACAGGGTAATGAGCAGTTCTTC. It specifies CAWSVPTGQGNEQFF.

This chain links TRBV13 with TRBJ2-1, with D perhaps matching TRBD2 (7 bases). Germline V gene data show CDR1 as PRHDT and CDR2 as FYEKMQ (reference sequence). Trimming removed 0 bases at V and 4 bases at J, with 13 bases between. The CDR3 consists of 16 residues. CDR3 sequence (DNA): TGTGCCAGCAGCTTAGGCACGGGGGGCCCTTACAATGAGCAGTTCTTC. Its translation is CASSLGTGGPYNEQFF.

This clone was recorded a few times. This chain links TRBV7-6 with TRBJ2-1; 11 nucleotides match TRBD2. V trimming: 0 bases; J trimming: 1 base; junction bases outside the gene matches: 5. Germline V gives CDR1 SGHVS, CDR2 FNYEAQ. The CDR3 totals 18 residues. CDR3 bases: TGTGCCAGCAGCTTAGCTAGCGGGAGGGCTAGTTCCTACAATGAGCAGTTCTTC. This codes for CASSLASGRASSYNEQFF.